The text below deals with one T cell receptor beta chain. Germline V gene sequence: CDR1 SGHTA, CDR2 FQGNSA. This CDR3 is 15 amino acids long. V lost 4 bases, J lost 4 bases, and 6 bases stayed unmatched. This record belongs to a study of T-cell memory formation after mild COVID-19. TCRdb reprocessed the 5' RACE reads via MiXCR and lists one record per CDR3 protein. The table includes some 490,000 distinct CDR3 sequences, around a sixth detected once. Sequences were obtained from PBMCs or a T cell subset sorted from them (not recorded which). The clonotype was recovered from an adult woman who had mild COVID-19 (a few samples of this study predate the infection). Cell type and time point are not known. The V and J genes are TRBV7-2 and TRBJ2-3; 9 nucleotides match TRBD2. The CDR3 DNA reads TGTGCCAGCAGCTGGGCTAGCGGGGTTGCAGATACGCAGTATTTT. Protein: CASSWASGVADTQYF.